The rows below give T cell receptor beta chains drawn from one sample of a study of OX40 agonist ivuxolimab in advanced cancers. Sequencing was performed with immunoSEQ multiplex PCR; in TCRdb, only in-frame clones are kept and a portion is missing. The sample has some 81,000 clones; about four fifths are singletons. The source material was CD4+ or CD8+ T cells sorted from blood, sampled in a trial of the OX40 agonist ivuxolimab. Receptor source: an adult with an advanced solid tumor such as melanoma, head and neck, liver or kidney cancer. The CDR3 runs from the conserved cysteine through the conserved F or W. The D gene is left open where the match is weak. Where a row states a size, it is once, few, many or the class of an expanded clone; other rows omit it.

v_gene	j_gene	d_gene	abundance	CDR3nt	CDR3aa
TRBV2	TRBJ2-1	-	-	TGTGCCAGCAGCCGGGACTCTGTCTACAATGAGCAGTTCTTC	CASSRDSVYNEQFF
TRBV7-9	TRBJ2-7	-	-	TGTGCCAGCAGCCAAAATGAGCCCTACGAGCAGTACTTC	CASSQNEPYEQYF
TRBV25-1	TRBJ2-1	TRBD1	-	TGTGCCAGCAGGGCCGGGACAGGGGGCTCCCATGAGCAGTTCTTC	CASRAGTGGSHEQFF
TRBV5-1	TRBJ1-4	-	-	TGCGCCAGCAGCTTGGACCGTAATGAAAAACTGTTTTTT	CASSLDRNEKLFF
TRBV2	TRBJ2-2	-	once	TGTGCCAGCAGTGGGCCCCGGGACGGGGAGCTGTTTTTT	CASSGPRDGELFF
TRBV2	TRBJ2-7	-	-	TGTGCCAGCACCGTTCACAGGGACAACGAGCAGTACTTC	CASTVHRDNEQYF
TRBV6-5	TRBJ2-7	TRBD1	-	TGTGCCAGCAGCTACCCAGGTCCAGGGGGCTCCGAGCAGTACTTC	CASSYPGPGGSEQYF
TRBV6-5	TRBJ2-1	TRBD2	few	TGTGCCAGCAGTTCCCGACTAGCGGAGTCCTACAATGAGCAGTTCTTC	CASSSRLAESYNEQFF
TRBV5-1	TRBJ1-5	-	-	TGCGCCAGCAGCACCGACCAAAACCATAGCAATCAGCCCCAGCATTTT	CASSTDQNHSNQPQHF
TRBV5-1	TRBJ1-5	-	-	TGCGCCAGCAGCTTGGAAGGGGGGGTAGGCAATCAGCCCCAGCATTTT	CASSLEGGVGNQPQHF
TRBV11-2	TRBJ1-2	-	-	TGTGCCAGCAGCTTAGTCGGTAACTATGGCTACACCTTC	CASSLVGNYGYTF
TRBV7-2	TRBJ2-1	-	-	TGTGCCAGCAGCTTCGGGACCCTTAGGGGCGCCGATGAGCAGTTCTTC	CASSFGTLRGADEQFF
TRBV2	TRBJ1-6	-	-	TGTGCCAGCAGGAAAGAGGGGGGGGTTTCACCCCTCCACTTT	CASRKEGGVSPLHF
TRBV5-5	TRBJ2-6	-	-	TGTGCCAGCAGCACCTCACAGGGCCCCAGGGGGGCCAACGTCCTGACTTTC	CASSTSQGPRGANVLTF
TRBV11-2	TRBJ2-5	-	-	TGTGCCAGCAGTCCCATCAGGGGAAGCGAGACCCAGTACTTC	CASSPIRGSETQYF
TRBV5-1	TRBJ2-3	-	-	TGCGCCAGCAGCCCCCCCGGGGCATACGGTGGGGATACGCAGTATTTT	CASSPPGAYGGDTQYF
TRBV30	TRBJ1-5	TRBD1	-	TGTGCCTGGAGTCAGGGGGACAGTAATCAGCCCCAGCATTTT	CAWSQGDSNQPQHF
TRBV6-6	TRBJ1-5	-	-	TGTGCTTGGGGGGAATATAGCAATCAGCCCCAGCATTTT	CAWGEYSNQPQHF
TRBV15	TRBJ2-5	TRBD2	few	TGTGCCACCACAGGCGGGGGATCAGAAGAGACCCAGTACTTC	CATTGGGSEETQYF
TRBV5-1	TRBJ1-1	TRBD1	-	TGCGCCAGCAGCTTGTTACAGGGGGACACTGAAGCTTTCTTT	CASSLLQGDTEAFF
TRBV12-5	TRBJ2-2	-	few	TGTGCTAGTGGTTTGGGGGACTTCGCCGGGGAGCTGTTTTTT	CASGLGDFAGELFF
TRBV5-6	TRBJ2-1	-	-	TGTGCCAGCAGCTTGCGGGTAGGGACCTACAATGAGCAGTTCTTC	CASSLRVGTYNEQFF
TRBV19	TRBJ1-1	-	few	TGTGCCAGTAGGCGGGGGGAATTGAACACTGAAGCTTTCTTT	CASRRGELNTEAFF
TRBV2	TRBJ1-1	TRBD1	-	TGTGCCAGCAGTGATTATGGACAGGGGCGGACTGAAGCTTTCTTT	CASSDYGQGRTEAFF
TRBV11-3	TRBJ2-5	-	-	TGTGCCAGCAGCTTCCGGGAAGGGAGGGAGACCCAGTACTTC	CASSFREGRETQYF
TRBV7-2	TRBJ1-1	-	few	TGTGCCAGCAGTCAACAGGTGGACACTGAAGCTTTCTTT	CASSQQVDTEAFF
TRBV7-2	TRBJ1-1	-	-	TGTGCCAGCAGCTTCTCCGGACCCAGGGTGAACACTGAAGCTTTCTTT	CASSFSGPRVNTEAFF
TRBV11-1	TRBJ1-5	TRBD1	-	TGTGCCAGCAGCCTCGGGTATGACAGGGTAAGTAGCAATCAGCCCCAGCATTTT	CASSLGYDRVSSNQPQHF
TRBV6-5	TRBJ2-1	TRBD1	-	TGTGCCAGCAGCAAACAGGGGTTAAACAATGAGCAGTTCTTC	CASSKQGLNNEQFF
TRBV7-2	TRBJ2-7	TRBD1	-	TGTGCCAGCAGCCCCATGCGGACAGGGTCGGGCGAGCAGTACTTC	CASSPMRTGSGEQYF
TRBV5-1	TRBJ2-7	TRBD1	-	TGCGCCAGCAGCCCCGAAGTAGGACAGGGGGCCGACGAGCAGTACTTC	CASSPEVGQGADEQYF
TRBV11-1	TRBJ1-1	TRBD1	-	TGTGCCAGCAGCGCCGGACAGGGGGGCGCTGAAGCTTTCTTT	CASSAGQGGAEAFF
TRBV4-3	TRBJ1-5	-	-	TGCGCCAGCAGCCCTTTGGGGCGCAATCAGCCCCAGCATTTT	CASSPLGRNQPQHF
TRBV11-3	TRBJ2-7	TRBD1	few	TGTGCCAGCAGCCCCTGGGACAGACCCTACGAGCAGTACTTC	CASSPWDRPYEQYF
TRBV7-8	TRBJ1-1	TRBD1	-	TGTGCCAGCAGCTTTGACAGGGCCTTAGCTTTCTTT	CASSFDRALAFF
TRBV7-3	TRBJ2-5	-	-	TGTGCCAGCAGCTTACAGGGGAGGGCCGCCGTGGAGACCCAGTACTTC	CASSLQGRAAVETQYF
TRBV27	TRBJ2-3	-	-	TGTGCCAGCAGTGGCTTGACGGCTAGCACAGATACGCAGTATTTT	CASSGLTASTDTQYF
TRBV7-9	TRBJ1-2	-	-	TGTGCCAGCAGCTTAGGGCAGAACGACAACTATGGCTACACCTTC	CASSLGQNDNYGYTF
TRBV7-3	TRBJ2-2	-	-	TGTGCCAGCAGCCTATACGGGGGTTCGAACACCGGGGAGCTGTTTTTT	CASSLYGGSNTGELFF
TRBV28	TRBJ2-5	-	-	TGTGCCAGCAGTCAGACGGGTCAAGAGACCCAGTACTTC	CASSQTGQETQYF
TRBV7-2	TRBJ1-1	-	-	TGTGCCAGCAGACAAGGGGGGACGAACACTGAAGCTTTCTTT	CASRQGGTNTEAFF
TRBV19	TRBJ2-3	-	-	TGTGCCAGTAGTGCGACATTAACAGATACGCAGTATTTT	CASSATLTDTQYF
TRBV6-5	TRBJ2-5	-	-	TGTGCCAGCAGTTGGGATATTGGGGTTCCTGCCGCGGCCCAGTACTTC	CASSWDIGVPAAAQYF
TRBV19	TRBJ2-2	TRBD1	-	TGTGCCACCGCAGACAGGGCTAGCACCGGGGAGCTGTTTTTT	CATADRASTGELFF
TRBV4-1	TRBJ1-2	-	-	TGCGCCAGCAGCTCACTACTTCCGGCTAACTATGGCTACACCTTC	CASSSLLPANYGYTF
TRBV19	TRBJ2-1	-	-	TGTGCCAGTAGTAGGGACATATACAATGAGCAGTTCTTC	CASSRDIYNEQFF
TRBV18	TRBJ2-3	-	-	TGTGCCAGCTCACCACTGGCAGGCCCCACAGATACGCAGTATTTT	CASSPLAGPTDTQYF
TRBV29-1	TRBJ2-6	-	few	TGCAGCGTTGGGGGGCAGGGTAGCTCTGGGGCCAACGTCCTGACTTTC	CSVGGQGSSGANVLTF
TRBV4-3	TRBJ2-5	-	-	TGCGCCAGCAGCCAAGATCTAAAGAGCCGAAAGGGGCAAAAGACCCAGTACTTC	CASSQDLKSRKGQKTQYF
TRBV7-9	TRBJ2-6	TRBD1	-	TGTGCCAGCAGCCTTTCGACAGGGAAGAGCTCTGGGGCCAACGTCCTGACTTTC	CASSLSTGKSSGANVLTF
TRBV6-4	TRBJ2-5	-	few	TGTGCCAGCAGTGCCGTAAAAGAGACCCAGTACTTC	CASSAVKETQYF
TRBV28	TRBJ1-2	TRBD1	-	TGTGCCAGCAGTCTGGGACAGGATGGCTACACCTTC	CASSLGQDGYTF